One sample yielded the 6 T cell receptor beta chains listed below, sequenced in a study of blood T cell repertoires in COVID-19. Repertoires were generated with immunoSEQ multiplex PCR, while TCRdb's copy carries only in-frame clones and drops some. This table holds 300,000 to 500,000 clones, approximately 88% found once. Input material: PBMCs or T cells enriched from blood (not recorded which). These receptors came from a woman aged 40 to 50 with acute COVID-19.

The chain links TRBV15 to TRBJ1-1; 8 positions match TRBD1. The CDR3 length is 15 residues. Germline CDR1 LNHNV, CDR2 YYDKDF (reference sequence). With 7 bases clipped from V and 0 bases from J, the junction kept 7 bases outside the gene matches. The CDR3 region has the DNA TGTGCCACCACCCCAGGGGGCAGCATGAACACTGAAGCTTTCTTT. Translated: CATTPGGSMNTEAFF.

The rearrangement joins TRBV2 to TRBJ2-1; maybe TRBD1 (6 bases). Germline-derived CDR1 and CDR2 are SNHLY and FYNNEI. CDR3 size: 15 residues. Trimming left V 7 bases short and J 0 bases short, with 13 bases between. CDR3 sequence (DNA): TGTGCCAGCAACGTACAGGGTGTCTCCTACAATGAGCAGTTCTTC. Translation gives CASNVQGVSYNEQFF.

V gene TRBV5-6 combines with J gene TRBJ2-7; D not resolved. The CDR3 has 15 amino acids. CDR1 and CDR2 from the germline V gene are SGHDT and YYEEEE. Trimming removed 1 base at V and 6 bases at J, with 17 bases between. CDR3 coding DNA: TGTGCCAGCAGCTTGATGGCAGGCGATCCGAGCGAGCAGTACTTC. Protein: CASSLMAGDPSEQYF.

This clone is a singleton in its sample. The genes are TRBV18 and TRBJ2-3, with no clear D. The V gene lost 5 bases and the J gene lost 0 bases, with 12 bases spanning the gap. The germline V gene encodes CDR1 KGHSH and CDR2 LQKENI. The CDR3 has 15 amino acids. The CDR3 region is CASSGTVPSTDTQYF. As DNA, the CDR3 is TGTGCCAGCTCAGGCACAGTTCCTAGCACAGATACGCAGTATTTT.

V and J are TRBV13 and TRBJ2-1; D might be TRBD2 (5 bases). Looked up from germline, CDR1 is PRHDT and CDR2 is FYEKMQ (reference sequence). This CDR3 region has 17 residues. Deletions cut 0 bases from V and 8 bases from J, with 20 bases between. CDR3 protein: CASSLGGSGPAWDEQFF. Written as DNA, the CDR3 is TGTGCCAGCAGCTTAGGCGGAAGCGGCCCGGCTTGGGATGAGCAGTTCTTC.

This chain links TRBV11-3 with TRBJ2-5, with D tentatively TRBD2 (7 bases). The V gene's germline CDR1 is SGHNT and CDR2 YENEEA. Trimming left V 1 base short and J 5 bases short, with 17 bases between. The CDR3 is 16 amino acids. CDR3: CASSLGRAGASETQYF. The CDR3 nucleotides are TGTGCCAGCAGCTTAGGGAGGGCGGGGGCATCGGAGACCCAGTACTTC.